One sample yielded the 4 T cell receptor beta chains listed below, sequenced in a study of regulatory T cells in long-lasting Graves disease (dated by TCRdb to about 2021). Interpreted using the paper, the time point label stands for: newly diagnosed GD, antithyroid drugs for less than 3 months. RNA was extracted from PBMCs in TRIzol for both TCR sequencing and RNA sequencing. The library was produced with multiplex PCR. The sample was run on an Illumina HiSeq 4000. TCR beta libraries were built with iRepertoire HTBI primers and Arm-PCR amplification of CDR3 regions. TCRdb's own reprocessing of the public reads used fastp at Q25 and MiXCR and kept productive beta chains. Identical CDR3 protein sequences are pooled into one entry, listed with their most common genes and DNA. The sample profile shows around 450,000 distinct CDR3 sequences; about 15% of them were found once. The leading ten clones occupy about 8% of the sample.

The same sample was also used in a study of T cells in Graves' hyperthyroidism and ophthalmopathy.

The input for sequencing was peripheral blood mononuclear cells (PBMCs), taken at new diagnosis, from a patient treated with antithyroid drugs. The receptors here all came from a woman aged 35 to 49 with Graves disease. Donor details come from another sample of the same person, matched by shared clones.

The chain has TRBV12-3 or TRBV12-4 and TRBJ2-7; no clear D. CDR3 length: 18 residues. V lost 2 bases to trimming and J lost 6 bases, with 26 bases between them. CDR3 amino acids: CASSLRPLGGVRLGEQYF. The DNA of the CDR3 is TGTGCCAGCAGTTTAAGGCCTTTAGGCGGAGTACGTCTTGGCGAGCAGTACTTC.

This clonotype was picked up many times. The chain is built from TRBV3-1 and TRBJ2-5, with 10 bases identical to TRBD1. The CDR3 is made up of 14 amino acids. Trimming cost V 6 bases and J 6 bases; bases outside gene matches: 7. The germline CDR1 and CDR2 sequences are LGHDT and YNNKEL (reference sequence). This CDR3 is CASRTGGLGKTQYF. The CDR3 bases are TGTGCCAGCAGGACAGGGGGCTTAGGGAAGACCCAGTACTTC.

This clonotype occurred many times. The chain carries TRBV28 and TRBJ2-7; 8 positions agree with TRBD2. Germline V gives CDR1 MDHEN, CDR2 SYDVKM. J was trimmed by 2 bases and V by 6 bases; bases with no gene match: 9. This CDR3 region has 15 residues. DNA of the CDR3: TGTGCCAGCAGCACCGGGGGGGGTGAACCCTACGAGCAGTACTTC. Translated, it gives CASSTGGGEPYEQYF.

This clonotype has a count of ten or more. CDR3 bases: TGTGCCAGCAGCTTAGACCCCTTCGGGGCTCAAGAGACCCAGTACTTC. Amino acid sequence: CASSLDPFGAQETQYF. The chain is built from TRBV11-2 and TRBJ2-5; the D call may be TRBD1 or TRBD2 (5 bases each). The CDR3 contains 16 residues. The ends were cut back, 0 bases at V and 2 bases at J, with 13 bases in the middle. The germline V gene has CDR1 SGHAT and CDR2 FQNNGV.